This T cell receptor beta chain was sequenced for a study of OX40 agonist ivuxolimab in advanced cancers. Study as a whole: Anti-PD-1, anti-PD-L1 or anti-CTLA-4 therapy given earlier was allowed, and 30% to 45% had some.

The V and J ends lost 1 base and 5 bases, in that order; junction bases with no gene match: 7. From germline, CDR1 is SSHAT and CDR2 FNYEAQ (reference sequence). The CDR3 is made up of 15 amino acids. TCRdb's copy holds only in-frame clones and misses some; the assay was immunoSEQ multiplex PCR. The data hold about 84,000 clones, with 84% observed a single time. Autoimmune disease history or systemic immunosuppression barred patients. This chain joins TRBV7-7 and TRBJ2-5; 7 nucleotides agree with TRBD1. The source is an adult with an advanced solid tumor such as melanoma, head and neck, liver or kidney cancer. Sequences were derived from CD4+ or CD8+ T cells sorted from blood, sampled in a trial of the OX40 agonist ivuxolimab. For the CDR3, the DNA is TGTGCCAGCAGCTTAGGGACAGGATCGGGTGAGACCCAGTACTTC. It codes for CASSLGTGSGETQYF.